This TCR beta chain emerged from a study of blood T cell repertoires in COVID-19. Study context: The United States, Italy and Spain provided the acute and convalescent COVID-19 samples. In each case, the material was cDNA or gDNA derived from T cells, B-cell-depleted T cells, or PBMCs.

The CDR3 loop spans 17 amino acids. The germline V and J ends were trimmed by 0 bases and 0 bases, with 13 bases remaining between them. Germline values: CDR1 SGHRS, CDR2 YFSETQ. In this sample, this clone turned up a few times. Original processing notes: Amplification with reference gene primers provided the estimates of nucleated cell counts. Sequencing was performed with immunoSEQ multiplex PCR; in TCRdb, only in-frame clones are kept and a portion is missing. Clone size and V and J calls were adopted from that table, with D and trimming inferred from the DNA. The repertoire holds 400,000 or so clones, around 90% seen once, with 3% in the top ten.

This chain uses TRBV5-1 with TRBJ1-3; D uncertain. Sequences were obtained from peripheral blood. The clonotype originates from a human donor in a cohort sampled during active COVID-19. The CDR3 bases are TGCGCCAGCAGCTTGGAACCAAGAGTGCGCTCTGGAAACACCATATATTTT. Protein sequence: CASSLEPRVRSGNTIYF.